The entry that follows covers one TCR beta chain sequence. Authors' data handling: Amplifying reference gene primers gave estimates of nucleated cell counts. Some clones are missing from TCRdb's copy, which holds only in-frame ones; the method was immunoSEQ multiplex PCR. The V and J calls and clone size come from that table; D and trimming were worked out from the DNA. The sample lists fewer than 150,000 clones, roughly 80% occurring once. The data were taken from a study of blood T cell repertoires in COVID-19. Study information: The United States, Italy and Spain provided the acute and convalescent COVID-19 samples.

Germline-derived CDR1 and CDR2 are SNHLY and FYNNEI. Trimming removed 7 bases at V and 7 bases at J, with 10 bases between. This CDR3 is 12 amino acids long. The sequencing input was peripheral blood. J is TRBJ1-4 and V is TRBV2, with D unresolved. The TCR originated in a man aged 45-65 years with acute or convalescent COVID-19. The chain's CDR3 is CASKTGSEKLFF. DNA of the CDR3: TGTGCCAGCAAGACCGGGTCTGAAAAACTGTTTTTT.